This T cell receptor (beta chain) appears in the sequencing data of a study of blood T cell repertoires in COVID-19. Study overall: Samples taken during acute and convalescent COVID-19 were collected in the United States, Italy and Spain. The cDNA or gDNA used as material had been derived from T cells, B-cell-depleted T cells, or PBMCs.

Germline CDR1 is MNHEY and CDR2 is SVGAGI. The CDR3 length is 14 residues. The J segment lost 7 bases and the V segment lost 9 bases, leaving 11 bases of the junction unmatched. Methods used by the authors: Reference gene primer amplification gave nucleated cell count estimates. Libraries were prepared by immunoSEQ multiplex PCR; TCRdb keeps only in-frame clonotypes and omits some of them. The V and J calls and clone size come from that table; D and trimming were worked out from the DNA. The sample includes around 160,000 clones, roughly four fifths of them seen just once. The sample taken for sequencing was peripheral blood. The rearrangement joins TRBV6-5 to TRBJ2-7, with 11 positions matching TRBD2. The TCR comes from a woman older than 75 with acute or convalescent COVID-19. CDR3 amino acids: CASNVAGGPREQYF. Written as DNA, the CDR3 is TGTGCCAGTAATGTAGCGGGAGGGCCAAGGGAGCAGTACTTC.